Detailed here is one T cell receptor beta chain. The data stem from a study of T-cell reconstitution after alpha-beta-depleted transplantation in children. Preparation of the TCRbeta library used unique molecular identifiers. TCRdb called the PCR reads again in MiXCR, with one record for every CDR3 protein. The sample has 250,000 to 300,000 distinct CDR3 sequences, nearly 10% seen once. Germline CDR1 reads ENHRY; CDR2 reads SYGVKD. The CDR3 totals 12 residues. Unmatched junction bases numbered 3, after V lost 10 bases and J lost 0 bases. The V and J genes are TRBV10-3 and TRBJ2-7; 7 bases agree with TRBD1. The clonotype was recovered from a human donor who donated a stem cell graft to a child with SCID. The specimen was PBMCs from the stem cell graft donor, collected from the stem cell graft. CDR3 DNA sequence: TGTGCCACGGGACAGACCTCCTACGAGCAGTACTTC. Translated, it gives CATGQTSYEQYF.